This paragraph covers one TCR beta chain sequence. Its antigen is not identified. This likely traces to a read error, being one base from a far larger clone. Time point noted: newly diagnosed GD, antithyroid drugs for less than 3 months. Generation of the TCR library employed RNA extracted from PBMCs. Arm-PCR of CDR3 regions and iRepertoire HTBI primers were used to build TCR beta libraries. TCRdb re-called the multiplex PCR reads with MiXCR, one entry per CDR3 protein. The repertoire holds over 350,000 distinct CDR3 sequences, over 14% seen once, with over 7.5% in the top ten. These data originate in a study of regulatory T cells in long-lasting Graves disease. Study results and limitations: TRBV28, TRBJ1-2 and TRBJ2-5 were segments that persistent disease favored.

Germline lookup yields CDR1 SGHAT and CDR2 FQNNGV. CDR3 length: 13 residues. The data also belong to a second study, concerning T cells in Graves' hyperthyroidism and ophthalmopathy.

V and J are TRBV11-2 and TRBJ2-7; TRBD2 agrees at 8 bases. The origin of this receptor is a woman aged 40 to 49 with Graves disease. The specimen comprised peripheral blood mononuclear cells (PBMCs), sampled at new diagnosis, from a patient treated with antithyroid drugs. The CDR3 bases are TGTGCCAGCGGGTCCGGGAGGGCCTACGAGCAGCACTTC. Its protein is CASGSGRAYEQHF.